This T cell receptor beta chain was recorded in a study of shared clonotypes between healthy human individuals. General observations from the study: Several donors shared 4.5% to 6.5% of their naive CD4 clonotypes.

With 5 bases removed from V and 5 bases from J, the gap between germline ends came to 15 bases. From germline, CDR1 is MNHEY and CDR2 SVGAGI. This CDR3 region has 14 residues. This clone was recorded many times. No antigen is known for it. Some clones are missing from TCRdb's copy, which holds only in-frame ones; the method was immunoSEQ multiplex PCR. The table includes around 340,000 clones, more than 60% detected once. This sequence joins TRBV6-5 and TRBJ1-1; D is unresolved. Sequenced sample: memory CD4+ T cells sorted from blood. Subset defined: CD45RA-negative fraction. This TCR derives from a man aged 30 to 39 in good health. CDR3 sequence (DNA): TGTGCCAGCAGTGAACCCAGGCGGCTTACTGAAGCTTTCTTT. Translated: CASSEPRRLTEAFF.